This T cell receptor beta chain was identified in a study of vaccination and CD4 T cells after COVID-19. Study-level findings and limits: Researchers report that a median approximately 90% of reactive clones in convalescent patients surfaced only post-vaccination.

At the Johns Hopkins FTIC core, DNA taken from cultured CD4+ T cells was sequenced by way of the Oncomine TCR Beta short-read assay. The authors extracted genomic DNA from cultured CD4+ T cells. TCRdb re-called the PCR reads through MiXCR, storing one row per CDR3 protein. The table includes about 3,600 distinct CDR3 sequences, around 25% detected once. As for treatment: approximately 10-day PBMC culture with coronavirus spike peptide pools or control peptides (ViraFEST assay). From the unexposed donor, CD4+ T cells were collected ahead of the COVID-19 pandemic (2011-2018). Antigen-specific T cell expansion with peptide pools preceded TCR sequencing in the ViraFEST approach. Concerning this clonotype: No antigen is known for it.

Unmatched junction bases numbered 5, after V lost 8 bases and J lost 5 bases. The CDR3 spans 12 residues. CDR1 is SNHLY and CDR2 is FYNNEI in the germline V gene. The sample was CD4+ T cells from blood, cultured in vitro. This chain joins TRBV2 and TRBJ2-7; 8 nucleotides line up with TRBD1. The clonotype originates from a human donor in good health. CDR3 nucleotides: TGTGCCAGCCTACAACAGGGGGACGAGCAGTACTTC. It encodes CASLQQGDEQYF.